This T cell receptor (beta chain) was found in a study of cytomegalovirus exposure and HLA in healthy donors. Whole-study findings and limits: With high specificity and sensitivity, the classifier reportedly diagnosed cytomegalovirus status. Being productive about 87% or about 30% of the time was typical of most TCR beta V segments in an earlier analysis. In a later analysis, TCR beta V- and J-gene trimming was associated with a missense DCLRE1C variant. Later analysis identified several of the most significant clusters that appeared linked to common viral pathogens.

PCR used 60 Vbeta primers and 13 Jbeta primers. The data were produced by immunoSEQ multiplex PCR, yet TCRdb's version contains in-frame clones alone and is incomplete. Of about 100,000 clones detected, 60% to 80% appear once; the ten largest clones hold around 7.8%. The V and J ends lost 2 bases and 3 bases, in that order; junction bases with no gene match: 6. CDR1 is MNHEY and CDR2 is SMNVEV in the germline V gene (reference sequence). There are 15 residues in the CDR3. In the case of this clone: Its cognate antigen is unknown.

Sequencing was done on a sample of PBMCs. This TCR was sampled from a man aged 45 to 65 in good health and CMV-seropositive. This chain uses TRBV27 with TRBJ2-7, with 8 bases identical to TRBD1. In DNA form, the CDR3 reads TGTGCCAGCAGTTTACGACAGGGGCCGATCTACGAGCAGTACTTC. Residues: CASSLRQGPIYEQYF.